This TCR beta chain was documented in a study of CD8+ T cells in alopecia areata. General observations from the study: Normal scalp showed lower clonality than lesional scalp, especially alopecia totalis/universalis. Whereas mice showed it more clearly, TCR sharing across patients was murkier, possibly because of HLA.

Comments on this clone: The antigen is not known.

Once RNA had been extracted, it was reverse transcribed into cDNA to act as the sequencing template. The protocol was immunoSEQ multiplex PCR, while the TCRdb copy is restricted to in-frame clones and leaves out a portion. The sample has fewer than 90,000 clones, 45% to 60% seen once; the top ten hold around 5.7%. Alopecia areata patients provided lesional scalp punch biopsies and peripheral blood. Germline loops: CDR1 GTSNPN, CDR2 SVGIG (reference sequence). The CDR3 spans 12 residues. V shed 1 base and J shed 6 bases, with 8 bases lying between them. The sequencing input was NKG2D-high CD8+ T cells sorted from blood. The gene calls are TRBV30 and TRBJ2-3; TRBD2 might be the D (5 bases). The sequence came from a human donor with alopecia areata. CDR3 nucleotide sequence: TGTGCCTGGAGTGAGGACTGGGATACGCAGTATTTT. Translation gives CAWSEDWDTQYF.